The sequence of this T cell receptor (beta chain) was determined in a study of cytomegalovirus exposure and HLA in healthy donors (dated 2017 in TCRdb). Concerning the study at large: According to a later analysis, one platform produced both the roughly 120 validation repertoires and the roughly 660 repertoires of the first cohort. The study was designed to test whether signatures of past pathogen exposure could be identified by cataloging public T cell receptors. Besides the first cohort of roughly 660 subjects, a separate validation cohort made up of 120 different subjects was used. To predict cytomegalovirus infection status, the study brought together high-throughput TCR immunosequencing, statistical association of individual TCRs with disease status, and machine learning.

Based on the germline V gene, the CDR1 and CDR2 sequences are SGHAT and FQNNGV. V is clipped by 5 bases and J by 1 base, and the sequence between their germline boundaries is 12 bases long. From the cysteine through the phenylalanine, the CDR3 covers 15 amino acids. Of all the DNA, just the CDR3 is kept, 45 bases in frame from base 1. The library was built by means of the immunoSEQ multiplex PCR assay. The paper's data handling went like this. A statistical classification framework was built to diagnose cytomegalovirus status from the catalog of TCR beta chain sequences. As stored in TCRdb, this immuneACCESS dataset retains in-frame rearrangements with V and J assigned. A fraction of the clones does not appear; measured against another copy, unresolved V genes explain less than half of the discrepancy, and the remainder lacks a known reason. That table gives V, J and clone size, and the DNA gave D and trimming. The sample yields 260,000 or so clones; 88% were counted once. Roughly 0.93% of the sample is held by the ten biggest clonotypes.

The donors belonged to the validation cohort of roughly 120 subjects, which was separate from the roughly 670-subject first cohort. Points the paper makes about the study in general: The classifier was reported to diagnose cytomegalovirus status with high specificity and sensitivity in both the original cohort and the validation cohort. In vitro tests confirmed that a few of the cytomegalovirus-associated TCR beta chains recognize cytomegalovirus antigens. Subsequent analysis determined that TCRs grouped into clusters in the first cohort also showed a tendency toward co-occurrence across the approximately 120 validation repertoires, and 85% to 95% of cluster scores exceeded 0. The study gave a list of around 170 TCR beta chains associated with cytomegalovirus. All 120 or so repertoires were used to score co-occurrence in the validation cohort in a later analysis, because that analysis had no HLA typing for the cohort. Most TCR sequences were observed very rarely across donors, whereas some public TCRs were present in many individuals. The authors suggested that the approach could potentially be generalized to other disease states and immunological phenotypes.

A word on this clone: Its antigen remains undetermined. No base quality information exists; no much larger clone differs at one position.

Sequenced material: PBMCs. The rearrangement joined TRBV11-2 to TRBJ1-5; confidence is insufficient to name the D gene. The sequence was collected from a woman between 18 and 29 years old in good health and CMV-seronegative. The CDR3 region has the sequence CASSPLLGSNQPQHF. The bases are TGTGCCAGCAGCCCCCTACTGGGCAGCAATCAGCCCCAGCATTTT.